Listed below are T cell receptor beta chains from one sample, sequenced in a study of blood T cell repertoires in COVID-19. Method: immunoSEQ multiplex PCR; TCRdb's copy keeps in-frame clones and lacks some. The sample yields about 190,000 clones, roughly 84% seen once. Material: PBMCs or T cells enriched from blood (not recorded which). These receptors all come from a woman aged 30 to 39 who had been exposed to COVID-19. The CDR3 runs from the conserved cysteine through the conserved F or W. D genes are given only for firm matches. The size field is filled for only some rows; it gives once, few, many or a size class.

abundance	d_gene	v_gene	j_gene	CDR3aa	CDR3nt
.	.	TRBV6-4	TRBJ1-2	CASSEGTGSYYGYTF	TGTGCCAGCAGTGAAGGTACAGGTTCCTACTATGGCTACACCTTC
.	TRBD2	TRBV7-7	TRBJ2-3	CASSPTAGGANTQYF	TGTGCCAGCAGCCCCACCGCGGGGGGGGCAAATACGCAGTATTTT
.	.	TRBV10-1	TRBJ1-1	CASSERGEAFF	TGCGCCAGCAGTGAGAGAGGTGAAGCTTTCTTT
.	.	TRBV6-1	TRBJ1-4	CASSEGAIGGKLFF	TGTGCCAGCAGTGAAGGGGCAATTGGTGGAAAACTGTTTTTT
.	TRBD1	TRBV12-3/TRBV12-4	TRBJ1-4	CASSTGQNEKLFF	TGTGCCAGCAGTACGGGACAGAATGAAAAACTGTTTTTT
.	.	TRBV27	TRBJ2-2	CASNPRGQETGELFF	TGTGCCAGCAACCCGCGCGGGCAGGAAACCGGGGAGCTGTTTTTT
.	.	TRBV6-2/TRBV6-3	TRBJ2-7	CASSRRVARTHEQYF	TGTGCCAGCAGCCGGAGGGTAGCGAGGACTCACGAGCAGTACTTC
few	TRBD1	TRBV2	TRBJ2-1	CASSDHRDSHNEQFF	TGTGCCAGCAGTGACCACCGGGACAGCCACAATGAGCAGTTCTTC
.	TRBD1	TRBV4-1	TRBJ2-1	CASSRGTVSYNEQFF	TGCGCCAGCAGCCGTGGGACAGTCTCCTACAATGAGCAGTTCTTC
.	TRBD1	TRBV7-8	TRBJ1-1	CASSLMGSVGTANTEAFF	TGTGCCAGCAGCTTGATGGGTTCGGTGGGGACAGCGAACACTGAAGCTTTCTTT
.	.	TRBV6-1	TRBJ2-3	CASSELAPKTTDTQYF	TGTGCCAGCAGTGAACTAGCTCCGAAAACCACAGATACGCAGTATTTT
.	.	TRBV7-2	TRBJ1-4	CASSVQGGHEKLFF	TGTGCCAGCAGCGTACAGGGTGGCCATGAAAAACTGTTTTTT
.	TRBD1	TRBV4-1	TRBJ1-1	CASSLGQENTEAFF	TGCGCCAGCAGCTTAGGACAGGAGAACACTGAAGCTTTCTTT
.	TRBD1	TRBV6-5	TRBJ1-2	CASTRRGQSYGYTF	TGTGCCAGCACCAGGCGGGGACAGAGCTATGGCTACACCTTC
once	.	TRBV15	TRBJ1-1	CATSRAPGHINTEAFF	TGTGCCACCAGCAGAGCTCCAGGACACATTAACACTGAAGCTTTCTTT
.	.	TRBV6-5	TRBJ1-3	CASSHQGISGNTIYF	TGTGCCAGCAGCCACCAGGGGATCTCTGGAAACACCATATATTTT
.	.	TRBV27	TRBJ2-7	CASSLLRGNEQYF	TGTGCCAGCAGTTTATTGAGAGGAAACGAGCAGTACTTC
.	.	TRBV5-6	TRBJ2-3	CASSPTAGEADTQYF	TGTGCCAGCAGCCCAACCGCAGGGGAAGCAGATACGCAGTATTTT
.	.	TRBV27	TRBJ2-7	CASSSWAGTYEQYF	TGTGCCAGCAGTTCGTGGGCCGGAACCTACGAGCAGTACTTC
.	.	TRBV27	TRBJ2-5	CASSLLGRGTQYF	TGTGCCAGCAGTTTACTCGGCAGAGGAACCCAGTACTTC